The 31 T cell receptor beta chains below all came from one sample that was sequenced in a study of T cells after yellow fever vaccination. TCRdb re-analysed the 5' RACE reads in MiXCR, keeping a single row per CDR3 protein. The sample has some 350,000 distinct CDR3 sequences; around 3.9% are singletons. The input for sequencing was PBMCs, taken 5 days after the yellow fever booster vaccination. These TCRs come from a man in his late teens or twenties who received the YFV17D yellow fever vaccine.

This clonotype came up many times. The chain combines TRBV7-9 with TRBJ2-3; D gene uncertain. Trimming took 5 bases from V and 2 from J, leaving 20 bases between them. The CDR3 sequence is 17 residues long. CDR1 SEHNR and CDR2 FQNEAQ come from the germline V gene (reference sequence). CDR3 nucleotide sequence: TGTGCCAGCAGCCGATCGACACCACCCACTATCACAGATACGCAGTATTTT. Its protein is CASSRSTPPTITDTQYF.

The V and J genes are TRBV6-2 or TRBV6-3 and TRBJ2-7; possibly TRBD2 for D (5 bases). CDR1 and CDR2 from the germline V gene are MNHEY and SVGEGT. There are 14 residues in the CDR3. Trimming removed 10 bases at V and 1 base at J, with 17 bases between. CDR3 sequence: CATGKRVASYEQYV. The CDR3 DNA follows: TGTGCCACCGGCAAGAGGGTGGCTTCCTACGAGCAGTACGTC.

DNA of the CDR3: TGTGCCAGCGGGCTGACCTATGGCTACACCTTC. As protein: CASGLTYGYTF. The chain recombines TRBV28 with TRBJ1-2; D gene unclear. Germline-derived CDR1 and CDR2 are MDHEN and SYDVKM. This CDR3 region has 11 residues. Trimming shortened V by 8 bases and J by 4 bases, and 8 bases separated the two germline ends.

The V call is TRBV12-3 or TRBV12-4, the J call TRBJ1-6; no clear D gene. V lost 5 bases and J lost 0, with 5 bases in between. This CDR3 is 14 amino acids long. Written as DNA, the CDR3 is TGTGCCAGCAGTCCGCCCTCCTATAATTCACCCCTCCACTTT. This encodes CASSPPSYNSPLHF.

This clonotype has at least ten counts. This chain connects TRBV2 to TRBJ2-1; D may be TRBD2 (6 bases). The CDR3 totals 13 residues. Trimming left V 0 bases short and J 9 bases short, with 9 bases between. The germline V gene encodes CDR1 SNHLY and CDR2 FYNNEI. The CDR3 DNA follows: TGTGCCAGCAGTGAAGCTTGGGGAGGTGAGCAGTTCTTC. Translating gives CASSEAWGGEQFF.

The CDR3 DNA reads as TGTGCCAGCAGCTTAGATCGGGTTGAGCAGTTCTTC. The encoded protein is CASSLDRVEQFF. V and J are TRBV11-2 and TRBJ2-1; D is unclear. Looked up from germline, CDR1 is SGHAT and CDR2 is FQNNGV. CDR3 size: 12 residues. Trimming cost V 0 bases and J 9 bases, with 6 bases left between them.

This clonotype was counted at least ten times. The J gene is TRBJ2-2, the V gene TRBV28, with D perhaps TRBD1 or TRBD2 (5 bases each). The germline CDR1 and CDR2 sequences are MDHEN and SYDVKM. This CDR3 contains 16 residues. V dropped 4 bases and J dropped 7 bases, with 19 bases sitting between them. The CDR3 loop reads CASSYLSGTVIGELFF. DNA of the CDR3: TGTGCCAGCAGTTACCTATCCGGGACCGTTATCGGGGAGCTGTTTTTT.

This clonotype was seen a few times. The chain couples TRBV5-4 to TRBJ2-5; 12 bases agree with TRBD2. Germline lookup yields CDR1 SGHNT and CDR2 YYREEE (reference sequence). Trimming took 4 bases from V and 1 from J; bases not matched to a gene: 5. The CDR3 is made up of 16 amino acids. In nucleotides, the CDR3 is TGTGCCAGCAGCCCCGGACTAGCGGGACCCCAAGAGACCCAGTACTTC. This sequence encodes CASSPGLAGPQETQYF.

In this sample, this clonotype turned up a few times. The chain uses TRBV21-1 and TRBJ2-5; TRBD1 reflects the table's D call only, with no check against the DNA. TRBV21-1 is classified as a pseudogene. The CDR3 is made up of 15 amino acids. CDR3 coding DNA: TGTGCCAGCAGCAACCTAACAGGACAGAAAGAGACCCAGTACTTC. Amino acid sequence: CASSNLTGQKETQYF.

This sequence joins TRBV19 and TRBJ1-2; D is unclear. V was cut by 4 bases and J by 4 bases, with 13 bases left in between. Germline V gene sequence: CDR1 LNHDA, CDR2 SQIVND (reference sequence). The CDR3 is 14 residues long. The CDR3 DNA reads TGTGCCAGTAGTACTCCCGGGTACGGCTATGGCTACACCTTC. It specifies CASSTPGYGYGYTF.

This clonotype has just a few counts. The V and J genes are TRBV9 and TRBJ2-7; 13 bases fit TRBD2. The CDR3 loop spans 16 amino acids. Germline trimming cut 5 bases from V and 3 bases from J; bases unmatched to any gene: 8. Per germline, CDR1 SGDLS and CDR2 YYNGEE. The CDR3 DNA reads TGTGCCAGCAGGGCGACTAGCGGGGGGCTTGACTACGAGCAGTACGTC. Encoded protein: CASRATSGGLDYEQYV.

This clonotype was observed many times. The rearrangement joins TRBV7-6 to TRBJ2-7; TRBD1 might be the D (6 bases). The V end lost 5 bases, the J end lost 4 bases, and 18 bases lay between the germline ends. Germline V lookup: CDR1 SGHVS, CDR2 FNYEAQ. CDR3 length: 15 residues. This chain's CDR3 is CASSPHLGGRYEQYF. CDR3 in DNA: TGTGCCAGCAGCCCCCACTTAGGGGGAAGATACGAGCAGTACTTC.

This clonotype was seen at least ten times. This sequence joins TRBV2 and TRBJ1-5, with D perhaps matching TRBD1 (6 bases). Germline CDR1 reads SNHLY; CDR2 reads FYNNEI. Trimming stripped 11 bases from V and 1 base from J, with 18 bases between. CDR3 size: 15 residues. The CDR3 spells CAVQRGGGSNQPQHF. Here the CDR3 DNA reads TGTGCCGTCCAACGAGGGGGTGGGAGCAATCAGCCCCAGCATTTT.

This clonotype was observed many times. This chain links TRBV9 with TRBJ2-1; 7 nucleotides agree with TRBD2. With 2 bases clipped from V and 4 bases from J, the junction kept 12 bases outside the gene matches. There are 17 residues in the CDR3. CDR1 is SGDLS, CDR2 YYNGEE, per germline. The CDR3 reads CASSVSLAGEFYNEQFF. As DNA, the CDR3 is TGTGCCAGCAGCGTCTCCCTTGCGGGGGAGTTTTACAATGAGCAGTTCTTC.

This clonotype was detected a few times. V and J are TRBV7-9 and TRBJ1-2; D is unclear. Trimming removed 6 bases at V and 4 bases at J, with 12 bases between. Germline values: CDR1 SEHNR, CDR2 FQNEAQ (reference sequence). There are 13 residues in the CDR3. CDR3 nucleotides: TGTGCCAGCAGTGGGCTTGGCGGCTATGGCTACACCTTC. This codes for CASSGLGGYGYTF.

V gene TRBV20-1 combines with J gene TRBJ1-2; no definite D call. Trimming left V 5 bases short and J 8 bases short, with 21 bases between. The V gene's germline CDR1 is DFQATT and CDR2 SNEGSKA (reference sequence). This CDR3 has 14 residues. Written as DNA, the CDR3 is TGCAGTGCTCCAAAAAAACCCCGGGCTGAAGGCTACACCTTC. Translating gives CSAPKKPRAEGYTF.

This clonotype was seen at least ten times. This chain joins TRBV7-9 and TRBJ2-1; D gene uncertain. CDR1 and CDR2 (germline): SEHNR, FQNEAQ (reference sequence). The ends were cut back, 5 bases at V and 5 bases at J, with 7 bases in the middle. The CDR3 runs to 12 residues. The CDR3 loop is CASSAYDNEQFF. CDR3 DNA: TGTGCCAGCAGCGCTTATGACAATGAGCAGTTCTTC.

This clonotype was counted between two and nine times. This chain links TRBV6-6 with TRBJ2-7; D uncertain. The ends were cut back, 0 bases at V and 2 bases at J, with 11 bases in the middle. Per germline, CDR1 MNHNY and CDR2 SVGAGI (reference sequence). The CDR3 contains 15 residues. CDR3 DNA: TGTGCCAGCAGTTACTCAGTGGGAACTACCTACGAGCAGTACTTC. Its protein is CASSYSVGTTYEQYF.

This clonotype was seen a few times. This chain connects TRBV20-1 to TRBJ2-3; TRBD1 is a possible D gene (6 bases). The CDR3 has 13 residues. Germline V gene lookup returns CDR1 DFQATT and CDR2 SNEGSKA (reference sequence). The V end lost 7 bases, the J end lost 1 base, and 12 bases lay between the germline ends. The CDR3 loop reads CSDRAGGTDTQYF. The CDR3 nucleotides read TGCAGTGACCGGGCAGGGGGCACAGATACGCAGTATTTT.

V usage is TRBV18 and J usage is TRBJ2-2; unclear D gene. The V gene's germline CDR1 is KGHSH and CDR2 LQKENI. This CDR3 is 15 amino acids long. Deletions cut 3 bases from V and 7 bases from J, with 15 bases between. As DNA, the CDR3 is TGTGCCAGCTCACCGACTTGGACCAGAAGCGGGGAGCTGTTTTTT. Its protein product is CASSPTWTRSGELFF.

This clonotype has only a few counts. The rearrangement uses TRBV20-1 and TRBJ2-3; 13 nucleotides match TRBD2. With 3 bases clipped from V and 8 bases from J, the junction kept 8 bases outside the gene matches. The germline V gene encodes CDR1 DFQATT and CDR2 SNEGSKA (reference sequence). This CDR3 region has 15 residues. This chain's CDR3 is CSASGTSGIRRTQYF. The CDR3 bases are TGCAGTGCTAGTGGGACTAGCGGGATCAGGCGTACGCAGTATTTT.

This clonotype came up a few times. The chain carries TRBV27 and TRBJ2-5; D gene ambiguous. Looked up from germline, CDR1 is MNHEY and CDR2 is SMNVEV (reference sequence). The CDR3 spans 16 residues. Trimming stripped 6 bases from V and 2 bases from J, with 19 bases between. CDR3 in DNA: TGTGCCAGCAGCCGTTTGGTTGGGGATTTACAAGAGACCCAGTACTTC. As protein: CASSRLVGDLQETQYF.

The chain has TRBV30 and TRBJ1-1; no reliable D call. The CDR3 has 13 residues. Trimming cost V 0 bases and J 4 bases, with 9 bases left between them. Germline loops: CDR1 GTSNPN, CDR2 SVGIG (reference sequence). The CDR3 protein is CAWSVQVTTEAFF. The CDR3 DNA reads TGTGCCTGGAGTGTACAAGTTACCACTGAAGCTTTCTTT.

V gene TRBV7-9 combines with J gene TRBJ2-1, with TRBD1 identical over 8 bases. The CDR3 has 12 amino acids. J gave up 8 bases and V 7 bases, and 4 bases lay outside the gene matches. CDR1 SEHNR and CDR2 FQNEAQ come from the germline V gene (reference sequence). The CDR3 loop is CASTGGLDEQFF. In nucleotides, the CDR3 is TGTGCCAGCACAGGGGGCTTGGATGAGCAGTTCTTC. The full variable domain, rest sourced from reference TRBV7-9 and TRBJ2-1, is DTGVSQNPRHKITKRGQNVTFRCDPISEHNRLYWYRQTLGQGPEFLTYFQNEAQLEKSRLLSDRFSAERPKGSFSTLEIQRTEQGDSAMYLCASTGGLDEQFFGPGTRLTVL.

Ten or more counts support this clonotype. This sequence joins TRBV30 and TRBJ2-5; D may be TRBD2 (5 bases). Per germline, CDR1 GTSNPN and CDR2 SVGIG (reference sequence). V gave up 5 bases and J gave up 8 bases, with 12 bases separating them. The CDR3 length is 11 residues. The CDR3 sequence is CAWEISGTQYF. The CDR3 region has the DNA TGTGCCTGGGAGATCAGCGGAACCCAGTACTTC.

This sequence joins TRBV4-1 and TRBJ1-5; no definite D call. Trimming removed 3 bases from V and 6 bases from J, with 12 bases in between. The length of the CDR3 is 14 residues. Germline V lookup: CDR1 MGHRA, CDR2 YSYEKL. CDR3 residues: CASSQRIGGQPQHF. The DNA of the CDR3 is TGCGCCAGCAGCCAGAGAATAGGTGGTCAGCCCCAGCATTTT.

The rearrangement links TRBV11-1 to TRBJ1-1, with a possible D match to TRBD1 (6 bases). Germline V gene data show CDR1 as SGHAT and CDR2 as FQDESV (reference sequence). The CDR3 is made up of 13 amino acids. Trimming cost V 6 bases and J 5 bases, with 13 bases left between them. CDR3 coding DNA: TGTGCCAGCAGAGCTGAGGGGGGGACTGAAGCTTTCTTT. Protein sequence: CASRAEGGTEAFF.

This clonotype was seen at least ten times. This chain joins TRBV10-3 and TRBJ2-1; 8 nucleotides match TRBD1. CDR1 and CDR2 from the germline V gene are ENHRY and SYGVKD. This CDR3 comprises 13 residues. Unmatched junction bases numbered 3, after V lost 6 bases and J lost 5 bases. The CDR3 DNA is TGTGCCATCAGACAGGGGGGCCACAATGAGCAGTTCTTC. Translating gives CAIRQGGHNEQFF.

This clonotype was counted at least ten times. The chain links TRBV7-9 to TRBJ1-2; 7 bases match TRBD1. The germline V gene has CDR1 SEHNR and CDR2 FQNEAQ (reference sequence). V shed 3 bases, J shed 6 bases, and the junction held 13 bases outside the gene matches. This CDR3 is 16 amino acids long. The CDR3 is CASSFGPQDRDHGYTF. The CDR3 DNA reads TGTGCCAGCAGCTTTGGTCCTCAAGACAGGGACCATGGCTACACCTTC.

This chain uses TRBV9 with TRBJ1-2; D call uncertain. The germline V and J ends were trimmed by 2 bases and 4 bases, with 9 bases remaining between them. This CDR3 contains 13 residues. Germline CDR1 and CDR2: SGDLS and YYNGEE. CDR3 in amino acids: CASSVGKGYGYTF. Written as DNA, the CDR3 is TGTGCCAGCAGCGTCGGAAAAGGCTATGGCTACACCTTC.

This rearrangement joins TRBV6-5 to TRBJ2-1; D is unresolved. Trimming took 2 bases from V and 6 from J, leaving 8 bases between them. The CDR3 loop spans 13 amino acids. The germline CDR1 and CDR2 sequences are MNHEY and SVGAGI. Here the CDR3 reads CASSYLPTNEQFF. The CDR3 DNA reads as TGTGCCAGCAGTTACCTACCGACCAATGAGCAGTTCTTC.